This T cell receptor beta chain was profiled in a study of blood T cells in healthy people across ages. Points from the study as a whole: TCR beta diversity, measured per million T cells, fell in a roughly linear way with age.

The sample providers were healthy Caucasian people from Russia, aged roughly 6 to 95. V lost 0 bases to trimming and J lost 2 bases, with 11 bases between them. CDR3 length: 15 residues. Germline CDR1 DFQATT, CDR2 SNEGSKA (reference sequence). A note on this clonotype: What it binds is unknown.

A J-beta primer mix and a sample-barcoded 5' primer were used in a second PCR of roughly 6 to 11 cycles. Every cDNA was tagged by a template-switch adaptor with 12 random nucleotides. TCRdb fed the 5' RACE reads into MiXCR, producing one record per CDR3 protein. The data contain more than 700,000 distinct CDR3 sequences, roughly 50% of them singletons. The chain employs TRBV20-1 and TRBJ1-5, with a tentative D call TRBD1 (5 bases). This TCR was recovered from a man older than 75 in good health. What was sequenced was blood. The CDR3 loop is CSARDSGTGNQPQHF. The CDR3 DNA sequence: TGCAGTGCTAGAGATTCGGGGACTGGCAATCAGCCCCAGCATTTT.